A selection of T cell receptor beta chains follows, all from one sample in a study of blood T cell repertoires in COVID-19. Sequenced by immunoSEQ multiplex PCR; TCRdb stores in-frame clones only, minus some. The sample has about 60,000 clones, 89% seen once. Material for sequencing was peripheral blood. Receptor source: a woman in her sixties or seventies with active COVID-19. The CDR3 runs from the conserved cysteine through the conserved F or W. D genes are given only for firm matches. Clone size, where shown, is once, few, many, or a class for clones that have expanded.

cdr3_aa: CASYSQGLLSSPLHF; cdr3_nt: TGTGCCAGCTACTCCCAGGGCCTCTTAAGTTCACCCCTCCACTTT; v_call: TRBV6-5; d_call: NA; clone_size: NA; j_call: TRBJ1-6
cdr3_aa: CASSLGRGSDTQYF; cdr3_nt: TGTGCCAGTAGTCTAGGAAGGGGATCAGATACGCAGTATTTT; v_call: TRBV19; d_call: NA; clone_size: NA; j_call: TRBJ2-3
cdr3_aa: CASSLRWGGRETQYF; cdr3_nt: TGTGCCAGCAGCTTACGGTGGGGGGGGCGAGAGACCCAGTACTTC; v_call: TRBV7-2; d_call: NA; clone_size: NA; j_call: TRBJ2-5
cdr3_aa: CASSTGLDNEQFF; cdr3_nt: TGTGCCAGCAGCACCGGACTCGACAATGAGCAGTTCTTC; v_call: TRBV5-4; d_call: NA; clone_size: NA; j_call: TRBJ2-1
cdr3_aa: CASSDTTGYSGANVLTF; cdr3_nt: TGTGCCAGCAGCGACACCACAGGGTACTCTGGGGCCAACGTCCTGACTTTC; v_call: TRBV2; d_call: NA; clone_size: NA; j_call: TRBJ2-6
cdr3_aa: CASSYRQSNQPQHF; cdr3_nt: TGTGCCAGCAGTTATAGACAGTCCAATCAGCCCCAGCATTTT; v_call: TRBV6-5; d_call: NA; clone_size: NA; j_call: TRBJ1-5
cdr3_aa: CASISLYNEQFF; cdr3_nt: TGTGCCAGCATATCCCTGTACAATGAGCAGTTCTTC; v_call: TRBV6-5; d_call: NA; clone_size: NA; j_call: TRBJ2-1
cdr3_aa: CASSGQLRENTIYF; cdr3_nt: TGTGCCAGCAGTGGACAGTTAAGAGAAAACACCATATATTTT; v_call: TRBV2; d_call: NA; clone_size: few; j_call: TRBJ1-3
cdr3_aa: CASSSTGGGHEQFF; cdr3_nt: TGTGCCAGCAGCTCGACAGGGGGGGGCCATGAGCAGTTCTTC; v_call: TRBV7-6; d_call: TRBD1; clone_size: NA; j_call: TRBJ2-1
cdr3_aa: CASSLGLNSPLHF; cdr3_nt: TGTGCCAGCAGCCTCGGACTCAATTCACCCCTCCACTTT; v_call: TRBV7-2; d_call: NA; clone_size: NA; j_call: TRBJ1-6
cdr3_aa: CASSFRAPGEQYF; cdr3_nt: TGTGCCAGCAGCTTCCGGGCTCCAGGGGAGCAGTACTTC; v_call: TRBV11-2; d_call: NA; clone_size: NA; j_call: TRBJ2-7
cdr3_aa: CASSQDQDRVTGNTIYF; cdr3_nt: TGTGCCAGCAGCCAAGACCAGGACAGGGTAACTGGAAACACCATATATTTT; v_call: TRBV4-2; d_call: TRBD1; clone_size: once; j_call: TRBJ1-3
cdr3_aa: CASSVAVDYGYTF; cdr3_nt: TGTGCCAGCAGCGTAGCGGTGGACTATGGCTACACCTTC; v_call: TRBV9; d_call: NA; clone_size: NA; j_call: TRBJ1-2
cdr3_aa: CASSPIGLSNQPQHF; cdr3_nt: TGTGCCAGCAGCCCGATTGGCCTGAGCAATCAGCCCCAGCATTTT; v_call: TRBV7-9; d_call: NA; clone_size: few; j_call: TRBJ1-5
cdr3_aa: CASSGQHNQPQHF; cdr3_nt: TGTGCCAGCAGCGGACAGCACAATCAGCCCCAGCATTTT; v_call: TRBV6-5; d_call: NA; clone_size: NA; j_call: TRBJ1-5
cdr3_aa: CASSLAGGGNTGELFF; cdr3_nt: TGCGCCAGCAGCTTGGCTGGGGGCGGGAACACCGGGGAGCTGTTTTTT; v_call: TRBV5-1; d_call: NA; clone_size: NA; j_call: TRBJ2-2
cdr3_aa: CASSLFGAASGGPGYEQYF; cdr3_nt: TGTGCCAGCAGCTTATTCGGGGCGGCTAGCGGGGGCCCGGGATACGAGCAGTACTTC; v_call: TRBV7-2; d_call: TRBD2; clone_size: NA; j_call: TRBJ2-7
cdr3_aa: CASSKGQGNYGYTF; cdr3_nt: TGTGCCAGCAGTAAGGGACAGGGGAACTATGGCTACACCTTC; v_call: TRBV6-5; d_call: TRBD1; clone_size: NA; j_call: TRBJ1-2